These 24 T cell receptor beta chains originate from one sample sequenced in a study of CD8+ T cells in alopecia areata (dated by TCRdb to the late 2010s). The treatment or condition label of this sample denotes: oral pan-JAK inhibitor, 5-10 mg twice daily. Library creation used the immunoSEQ multiplex PCR assay. RNA was extracted from all samples and reverse transcribed into cDNA as template for TCR sequencing. This immuneACCESS table, as held by TCRdb, lists in-frame sequences with V and J called but not all clones. Of the missing ones, under half trace to an unresolved V gene in checked studies; the others have no known cause. The sample contains about 200,000 clones, 30% to 40% of them found a single time. The top ten constitute 0.48% of the sample. The sample was CD4+ T cells sorted from blood, taken between weeks 30 and 35, from a patient treated with tofacitinib. Receptors originate from a human donor with alopecia areata.

This rearrangement joins TRBV7-9 to TRBJ1-1, with a possible D match to TRBD1 (6 bases). Germline CDR1 reads SEHNR; CDR2 reads FQNEAQ (reference sequence). The CDR3 runs to 15 residues. V lost 4 bases to trimming and J lost 1 base, with 13 bases between them. The CDR3 loop reads CASSSSGQPNTEAFF. In DNA, the CDR3 is TGTGCCAGCAGCTCCTCTGGACAGCCGAACACTGAAGCTTTCTTT.

V and J are TRBV5-1 and TRBJ2-1; 12 positions match TRBD2. CDR1 SGHRS and CDR2 YFSETQ come from the germline V gene. This CDR3 region has 16 residues. Losses at the gene ends were 0 bases for V and 4 bases for J; bases not matched to a gene: 2. CDR3 DNA: TGCGCCAGCAGCTTGGGAGGACTAGCGGGGTACAATGAGCAGTTCTTC. Protein product: CASSLGGLAGYNEQFF. The full variable domain, rest sourced from reference TRBV5-1 and TRBJ2-1, is KAGVTQTPRYLIKTRGQQVTLSCSPISGHRSVSWYQQTPGQGLQFLFEYFSETQRNKGNFPGRFSGRQFSNSRSEMNVSTLELGDSALYLCASSLGGLAGYNEQFFGPGTRLTVL.

This clone was found a few times. This chain connects TRBV5-1 to TRBJ2-6; D uncertain. CDR3 size: 15 residues. The V end lost 0 bases, the J end lost 1 base, and 5 bases lay between the germline ends. CDR1 and CDR2 from the germline V gene are SGHRS and YFSETQ. The CDR3 DNA reads TGCGCCAGCAGCTTGGCGGGTTCTGGGGCCAACGTCCTGACTTTC. Translation: CASSLAGSGANVLTF.

The chain links TRBV2 to TRBJ1-5, with 7 bases matching TRBD1. J gave up 5 bases and V 6 bases, and 7 bases lay outside the gene matches. CDR3 length: 14 amino acids. The germline CDR1 and CDR2 sequences are SNHLY and FYNNEI. The CDR3 DNA sequence: TGTGCCAGCAGAGTAAACAGGGGAGATCAGCCCCAGCATTTT. Residues: CASRVNRGDQPQHF.

The chain employs TRBV9 and TRBJ2-4; D gene uncertain. CDR1 SGDLS and CDR2 YYNGEE come from the germline V gene. Trimming pared 0 bases from V and 0 bases from J, leaving 4 bases between. The CDR3 extends over 14 amino acids. The CDR3 bases are TGTGCCAGCAGCGTAGGTCCAGCCAAAAACATTCAGTACTTC. Its protein is CASSVGPAKNIQYF. Filled out from reference TRBV9 and TRBJ2-4, the complete variable domain reads DSGVTQTPKHLITATGQRVTLRCSPRSGDLSVYWYQQSLDQGLQFLIQYYNGEERAKGNILERFSAQQFPDLHSELNLSSLELGDSALYFCASSVGPAKNIQYFGAGTRLSVL.

The gene calls are TRBV5-1 and TRBJ1-6; D is unclear. V was cut by 3 bases and J by 7 bases, with 17 bases left in between. Germline V CDR1 and CDR2: SGHRS, YFSETQ. There are 16 residues in the CDR3. CDR3 nucleotides: TGCGCCAGCAGCTCAACCTCGGGAGGTGGGAATTCACCCCTCCACTTT. Encoded protein: CASSSTSGGGNSPLHF.

The genes are TRBV27 and TRBJ1-1; 9 positions match TRBD1. Germline V gene data show CDR1 as MNHEY and CDR2 as SMNVEV (reference sequence). J lost 1 base, V lost 0 bases, and 3 bases had no gene match. CDR3 length: 16 residues. The CDR3: CASSLSTGGANTEAFF. The CDR3 DNA reads TGTGCCAGCAGTTTATCGACAGGGGGGGCGAACACTGAAGCTTTCTTT.

This clone was counted between two and nine times. The chain couples TRBV6-1 to TRBJ1-3; D is unclear. Trimming stripped 4 bases from V and 0 bases from J, with 19 bases between. This CDR3 region has 18 residues. CDR1 is MNHNS, CDR2 SASEGT, per germline. This chain's CDR3 is CASSVGSILSNSGNTIYF. CDR3 sequence (DNA): TGTGCCAGCAGTGTAGGATCGATTCTCTCGAACTCTGGAAACACCATATATTTT.

V gene TRBV5-1 combines with J gene TRBJ2-5; no definite D call. This CDR3 spans 11 amino acids. Germline assignment: CDR1 SGHRS and CDR2 YFSETQ. Trimming removed 8 bases from V and 5 bases from J, with 10 bases in between. CDR3 sequence: CARTPSETQYF. The CDR3 DNA is TGCGCCAGGACTCCCAGCGAGACCCAGTACTTC.

The V and J genes are TRBV5-1 and TRBJ1-1, with D unclear. Trimming took off 3 bases at V and 4 bases at J, with 13 bases between the two ends. The CDR3 is 14 amino acids. CDR1 and CDR2 from the germline V gene are SGHRS and YFSETQ. CDR3 DNA sequence: TGCGCCAGCAGCTCGGACGAGCGGTTCACTGAAGCTTTCTTT. Translating gives CASSSDERFTEAFF.

This clone was seen more than once but under ten times. This CDR3 reads CATSRGVGQAYEQYF. DNA for the CDR3: TGTGCCACCAGCAGAGGAGTTGGCCAAGCCTACGAGCAGTACTTC. The chain uses TRBV15 and TRBJ2-7; D is unresolved. The germline V gene encodes CDR1 LNHNV and CDR2 YYDKDF (reference sequence). V dropped 1 base and J dropped 2 bases, with 12 bases sitting between them. This CDR3 has 15 residues.

This clone was counted a few times. The chain uses TRBV18 and TRBJ1-1, with no clear D. CDR1 is KGHSH and CDR2 is LQKENI in the germline V gene. V lost 4 bases, J lost 7 bases, and 22 bases lay in between. This CDR3 comprises 16 residues. The CDR3: CASSLSFRRSGIEAFF. CDR3 nucleotides: TGTGCCAGCTCACTCTCCTTCCGACGGTCTGGTATTGAAGCTTTCTTT.

This clone occurred a few times. The V and J genes are TRBV25-1 and TRBJ2-7; D remains unclear. V was pared by 2 bases and J by 3 bases, with 5 bases between. The germline CDR1 and CDR2 sequences are MGHDK and SYGVNS. The CDR3 has 12 residues. In DNA, the CDR3 is TGTGCCAGCAGTGAAACGGGCTACGAGCAGTACTTC. Translating it yields CASSETGYEQYF.

This clone has a handful of counts. The gene calls are TRBV4-1 and TRBJ1-4; D possibly corresponds to TRBD1 (5 bases). This CDR3 has 14 residues. Germline assignment: CDR1 MGHRA and CDR2 YSYEKL. Trimming removed 4 bases at V and 7 bases at J, with 13 bases between. CDR3 in DNA: TGCGCCAGCAGCCCCAGAGGGACGGGTGAAAAACTGTTTTTT. It is translated as CASSPRGTGEKLFF.

The chain has TRBV7-9 and TRBJ1-4, with D perhaps TRBD1 (5 bases). Per the germline V gene, CDR1 is SEHNR and CDR2 is FQNEAQ (reference sequence). V shed 5 bases and J shed 7 bases, with 11 bases lying between them. The CDR3 extends over 13 amino acids. The DNA of the CDR3 is TGTGCCAGCAGCCCCAGCGGGGGTGAAAAACTGTTTTTT. This gives the protein CASSPSGGEKLFF.

Only a few counts were recorded for this clone. V usage is TRBV5-1 and J usage is TRBJ2-3, with TRBD1 matching over 9 bases. The ends lost 0 bases at V and 4 bases at J; junction bases unmatched: 6. Germline assignment: CDR1 SGHRS and CDR2 YFSETQ. This CDR3 spans 16 amino acids. The CDR3 bases are TGCGCCAGCAGCTTGGACGGGACAGGGAAAGCAGATACGCAGTATTTT. It translates to CASSLDGTGKADTQYF.

J is TRBJ1-1 and V is TRBV7-9, with 9 bases lining up with TRBD1. Germline-derived CDR1 and CDR2 are SEHNR and FQNEAQ (reference sequence). The V and J ends lost 1 base and 1 base, in that order; junction bases with no gene match: 7. The CDR3 consists of 17 residues. CDR3 sequence reads: CASSLGRPGQGNTEAFF. DNA for the CDR3: TGTGCCAGCAGCTTAGGCCGACCGGGACAGGGGAACACTGAAGCTTTCTTT.

There are a few counts of this clone. This rearrangement joins TRBV7-9 to TRBJ2-3; D is perhaps TRBD1 or TRBD2 (5 bases each). The CDR3 is made up of 14 amino acids. The V gene's germline CDR1 is SEHNR and CDR2 FQNEAQ (reference sequence). The V and J ends lost 5 bases and 6 bases respectively, with 15 bases between them. Written as DNA, the CDR3 is TGTGCCAGCAGCCTCACGTGGGACGTCGATACGCAGTATTTT. Translated, it gives CASSLTWDVDTQYF.

This rearrangement joins TRBV30 to TRBJ2-7, with a tentative D call TRBD1 (6 bases). Between the trimmed V and J ends, which lost 1 base and 0 bases, there was a span of 16 bases. CDR3 length equals 16 residues. Germline CDR1 reads GTSNPN; CDR2 reads SVGIG (reference sequence). The CDR3 protein is CAWSERRGRHSYEQYF. CDR3 nucleotides: TGTGCCTGGAGTGAACGCAGGGGCCGCCACTCCTACGAGCAGTACTTC.

In DNA, the CDR3 is TGTGCCAGCAGTGAATCGGATTCACCCCTCCACTTT. It translates to CASSESDSPLHF. V usage is TRBV6-1 and J usage is TRBJ1-6; D gene ambiguous. The CDR3 length is 12 residues. Germline V gives CDR1 MNHNS, CDR2 SASEGT. V shed 2 bases and J shed 8 bases, with 4 bases lying between them.

The rearrangement joins TRBV7-2 to TRBJ2-7, with a weak D call TRBD2 (6 bases). Germline values: CDR1 SGHTA, CDR2 FQGNSA. Between the trimmed V and J ends, which lost 5 bases and 0 bases, there was a span of 20 bases. The CDR3 is 17 residues long. The DNA of the CDR3 is TGTGCCAGCAGCCGCGTCGAGGTCGTAGCGGACTCCTACGAGCAGTACTTC. Translation gives CASSRVEVVADSYEQYF.

The chain links TRBV29-1 to TRBJ2-7, with TRBD1 as a possible D gene (7 bases). Trimming took 8 bases from V and 2 from J, leaving 13 bases between them. Germline-derived CDR1 and CDR2 are SQVTM and ANQGSEA. The CDR3 has 12 amino acids. This chain's CDR3 is CSCGTVTYEQYF. CDR3 DNA: TGCAGCTGCGGGACAGTAACCTACGAGCAGTACTTC.

This clone was seen more than once but under ten times. V is TRBV29-1 and J is TRBJ2-4, with a weak D call TRBD1 (6 bases). Between the trimmed V and J ends, which lost 6 bases and 4 bases, there was a span of 16 bases. In germline, CDR1 is SQVTM, CDR2 ANQGSEA. This CDR3 has 14 amino acids. CDR3 DNA sequence: TGCAGCGTCCTAGGGAGACAGGAAAAAAACATTCAGTACTTC. Encoded protein: CSVLGRQEKNIQYF.

This clone was counted between two and nine times. The chain couples TRBV29-1 to TRBJ1-2, with 12 bases matching TRBD1. Trimming took 1 base from V and 10 from J; bases not matched to a gene: 10. Germline CDR1 reads SQVTM; CDR2 reads ANQGSEA. The CDR3 sequence is 15 residues long. CDR3 in DNA: TGCAGCGTTGAAGTTGGTTCCGGGACAGGGGGCGTCTACACCTTC. Translating it yields CSVEVGSGTGGVYTF.